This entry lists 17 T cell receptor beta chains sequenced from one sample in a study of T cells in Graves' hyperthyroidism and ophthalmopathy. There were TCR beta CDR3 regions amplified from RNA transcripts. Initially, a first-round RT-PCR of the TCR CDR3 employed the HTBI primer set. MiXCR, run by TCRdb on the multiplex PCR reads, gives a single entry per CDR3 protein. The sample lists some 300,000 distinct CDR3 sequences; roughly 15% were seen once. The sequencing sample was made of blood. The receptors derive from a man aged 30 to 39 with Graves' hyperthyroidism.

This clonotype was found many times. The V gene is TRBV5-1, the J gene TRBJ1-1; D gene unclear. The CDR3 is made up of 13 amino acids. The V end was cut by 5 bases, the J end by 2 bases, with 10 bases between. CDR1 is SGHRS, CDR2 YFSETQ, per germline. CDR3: CASSDGINTEAFF. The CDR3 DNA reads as TGCGCCAGCAGTGATGGGATCAACACTGAAGCTTTCTTT. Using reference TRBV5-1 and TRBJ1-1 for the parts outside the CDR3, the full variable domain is KAGVTQTPRYLIKTRGQQVTLSCSPISGHRSVSWYQQTPGQGLQFLFEYFSETQRNKGNFPGRFSGRQFSNSRSEMNVSTLELGDSALYLCASSDGINTEAFFGQGTRLTVV.

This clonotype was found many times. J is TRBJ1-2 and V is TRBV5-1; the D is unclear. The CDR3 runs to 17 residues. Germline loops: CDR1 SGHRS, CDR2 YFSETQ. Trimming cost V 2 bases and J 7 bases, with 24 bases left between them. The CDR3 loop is CASSFLGQQHPGGGYTF. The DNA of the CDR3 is TGCGCCAGCAGCTTCTTAGGGCAACAGCACCCTGGTGGTGGCTACACCTTC.

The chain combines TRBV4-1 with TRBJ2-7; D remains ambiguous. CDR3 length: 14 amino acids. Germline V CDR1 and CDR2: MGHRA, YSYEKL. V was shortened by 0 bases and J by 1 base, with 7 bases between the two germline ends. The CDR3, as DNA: TGCGCCAGCAGCCAAGACAGGATGTCCTACGAGCAGTACTTC. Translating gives CASSQDRMSYEQYF.

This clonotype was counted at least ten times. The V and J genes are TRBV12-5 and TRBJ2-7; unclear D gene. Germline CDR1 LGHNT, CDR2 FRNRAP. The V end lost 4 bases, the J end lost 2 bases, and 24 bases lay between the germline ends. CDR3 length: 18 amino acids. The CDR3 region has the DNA TGTGCTAGTGGTTCCTCCTCCGAGGAGCCGACGATTACCTACGAGCAGTACTTC. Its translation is CASGSSSEEPTITYEQYF.

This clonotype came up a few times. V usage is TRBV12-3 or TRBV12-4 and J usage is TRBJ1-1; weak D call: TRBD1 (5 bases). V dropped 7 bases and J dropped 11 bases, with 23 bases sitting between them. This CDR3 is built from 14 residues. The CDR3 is CASIHSGTVPVAFF. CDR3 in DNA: TGTGCCAGCATTCATTCCGGGACTGTGCCAGTCGCTTTCTTT.

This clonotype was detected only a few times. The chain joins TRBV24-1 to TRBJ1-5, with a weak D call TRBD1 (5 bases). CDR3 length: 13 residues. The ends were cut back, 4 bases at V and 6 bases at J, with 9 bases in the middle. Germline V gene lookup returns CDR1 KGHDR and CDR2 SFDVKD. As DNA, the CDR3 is TGTGCCACCAGTGACAGGGTGGGTCAGCCCCAGCATTTT. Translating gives CATSDRVGQPQHF.

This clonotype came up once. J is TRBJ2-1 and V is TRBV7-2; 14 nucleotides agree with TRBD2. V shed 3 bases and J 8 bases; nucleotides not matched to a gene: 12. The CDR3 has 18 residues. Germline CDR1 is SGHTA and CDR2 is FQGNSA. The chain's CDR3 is CASSLDPGLAGDVDEQFF. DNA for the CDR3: TGTGCCAGCAGCTTGGACCCGGGACTAGCGGGAGATGTCGATGAGCAGTTCTTC.

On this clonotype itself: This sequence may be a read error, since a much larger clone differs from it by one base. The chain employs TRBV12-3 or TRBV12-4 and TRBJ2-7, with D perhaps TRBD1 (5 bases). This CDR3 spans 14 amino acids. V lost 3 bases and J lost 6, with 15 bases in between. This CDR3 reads CASSFGQGGCEQYF. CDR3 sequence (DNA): TGTGCCAGCAGTTTTGGTCAGGGCGGATGCGAGCAGTACTTC.

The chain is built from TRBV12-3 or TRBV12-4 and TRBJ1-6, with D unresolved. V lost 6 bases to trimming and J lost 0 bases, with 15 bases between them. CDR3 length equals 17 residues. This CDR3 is CASSPGGRSSYNSPLHF. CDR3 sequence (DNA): TGTGCCAGCAGCCCCGGCGGCAGGAGCTCCTATAATTCACCCCTCCACTTT.

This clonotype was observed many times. The DNA for the CDR3 is TGCGCCAGCAGCCCGGATGGGAACACCGGGGAGCTGTTTTTT. Protein product: CASSPDGNTGELFF. The rearrangement uses TRBV5-1 and TRBJ2-2; D gene unclear. V was pared by 4 bases and J by 1 base, with 8 bases between. The CDR3 has 14 residues. Germline V lookup: CDR1 SGHRS, CDR2 YFSETQ. Full variable domain (remainder filled in from reference TRBV5-1 and TRBJ2-2): KAGVTQTPRYLIKTRGQQVTLSCSPISGHRSVSWYQQTPGQGLQFLFEYFSETQRNKGNFPGRFSGRQFSNSRSEMNVSTLELGDSALYLCASSPDGNTGELFFGEGSRLTVL.

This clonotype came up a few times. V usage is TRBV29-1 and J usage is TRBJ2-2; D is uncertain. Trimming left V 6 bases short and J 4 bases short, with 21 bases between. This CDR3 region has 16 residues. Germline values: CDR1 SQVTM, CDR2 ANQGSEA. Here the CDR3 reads CSVSGKGATFTGELFF. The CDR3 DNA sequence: TGCAGCGTCTCTGGGAAGGGCGCTACTTTCACCGGGGAGCTGTTTTTT.

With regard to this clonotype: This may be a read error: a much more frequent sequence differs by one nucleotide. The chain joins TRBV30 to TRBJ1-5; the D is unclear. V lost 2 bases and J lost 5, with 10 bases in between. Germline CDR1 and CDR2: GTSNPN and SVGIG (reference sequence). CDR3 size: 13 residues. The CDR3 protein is CAWSTRADQPQHF. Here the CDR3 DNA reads TGTGCCTGGAGTACTCGGGCTGATCAGCCCCAGCATTTT.

The CDR3 is CASSYPPGQGADTQYF. The CDR3 DNA reads TGTGCCAGCAGTTACCCCCCGGGACAGGGTGCAGATACGCAGTATTTT. The V gene is TRBV6-2 or TRBV6-3, the J gene TRBJ2-3, with 9 bases lining up with TRBD1. Trimming removed 2 bases from V and 4 bases from J; junction bases left unmatched: 7. Germline V gives CDR1 MNHEY, CDR2 SVGEGT. CDR3 length: 16 amino acids.

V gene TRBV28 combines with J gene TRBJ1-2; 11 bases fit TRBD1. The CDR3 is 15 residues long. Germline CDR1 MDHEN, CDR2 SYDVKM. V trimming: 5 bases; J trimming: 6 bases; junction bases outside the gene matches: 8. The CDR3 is CASSPSGQGADGYTF. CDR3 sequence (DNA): TGTGCCAGCAGTCCTTCCGGACAGGGGGCAGATGGCTACACCTTC.

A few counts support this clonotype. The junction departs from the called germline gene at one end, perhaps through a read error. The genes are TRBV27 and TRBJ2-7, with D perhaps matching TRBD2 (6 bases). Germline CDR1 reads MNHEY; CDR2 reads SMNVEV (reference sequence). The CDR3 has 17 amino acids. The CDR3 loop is CASSLLLTRGIPYGQYF. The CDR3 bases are TGTGCCAGCAGTTTATTATTGACCCGCGGGATCCCCTACGGGCAGTACTTC.

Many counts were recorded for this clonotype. The CDR3 reads CASARDRASEQYF. The DNA of the CDR3 is TGTGCCAGCGCCCGGGACAGGGCGAGCGAGCAGTACTTC. The chain combines TRBV3-1 with TRBJ2-7; 9 bases match TRBD1. CDR3 length: 13 amino acids. The junction had 8 bases not matched to a gene; V was cut back by 8 bases and J by 6 bases. Germline assignment: CDR1 LGHDT and CDR2 YNNKEL (reference sequence).

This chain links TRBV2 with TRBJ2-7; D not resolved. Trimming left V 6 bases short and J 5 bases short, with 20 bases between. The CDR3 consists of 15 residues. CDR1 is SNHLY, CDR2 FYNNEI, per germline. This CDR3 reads CASRNRTGRYNEQYF. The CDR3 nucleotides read TGTGCCAGCAGGAACCGGACGGGTCGGTACAACGAGCAGTACTTC.